The present entry profiles one T cell receptor beta chain with its context. Its antigen is still unknown. Profiled with immunoSEQ multiplex PCR; TCRdb holds only in-frame clones, not every one. The sample contains about 77,000 clones, 88% of which appear only once. CDR1 and CDR2 (germline): SGDLS, YYNGEE. This CDR3 is built from 14 residues. V lost 6 bases, J lost 6 bases, and 7 bases stayed unmatched. The data originate from a study of T cells in localized non-small cell lung cancer. Findings and limits, study-wide: Appearances in adjacent lung were noted for a median approximately 58 of the top 100 tumor clones. Uninvolved adjacent lung showed higher T cell clonality than tumor.

This chain connects TRBV9 to TRBJ1-5; 9 bases are a match to TRBD1. The sequences come from peripheral blood, collected before any cancer treatment. This clonotype was obtained from a woman aged 35-75 years with stage I squamous cell lung carcinoma. For the CDR3, the DNA is TGTGCCAGCATTACGGGACAGGGTTGTCAGCCCCAGCATTTT. Protein sequence: CASITGQGCQPQHF. The variable domain in full, completed from reference TRBV9 and TRBJ1-5, reads DSGVTQTPKHLITATGQRVTLRCSPRSGDLSVYWYQQSLDQGLQFLIQYYNGEERAKGNILERFSAQQFPDLHSELNLSSLELGDSALYFCASITGQGCQPQHFGDGTRLSIL.